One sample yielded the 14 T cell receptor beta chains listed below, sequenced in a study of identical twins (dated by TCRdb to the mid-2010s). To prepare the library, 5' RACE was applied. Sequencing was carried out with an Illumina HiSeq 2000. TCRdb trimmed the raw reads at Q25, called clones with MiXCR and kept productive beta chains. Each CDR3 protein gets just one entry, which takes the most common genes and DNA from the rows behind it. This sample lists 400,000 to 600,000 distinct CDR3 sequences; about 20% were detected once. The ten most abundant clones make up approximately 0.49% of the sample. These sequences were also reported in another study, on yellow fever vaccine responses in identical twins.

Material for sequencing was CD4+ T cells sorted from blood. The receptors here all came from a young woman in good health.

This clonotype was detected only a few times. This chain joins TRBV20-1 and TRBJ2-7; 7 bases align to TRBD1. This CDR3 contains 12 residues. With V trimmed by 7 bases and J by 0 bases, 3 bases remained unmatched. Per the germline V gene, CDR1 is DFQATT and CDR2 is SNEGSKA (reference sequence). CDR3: CSVGQSSYEQYV. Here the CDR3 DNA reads TGCAGTGTGGGACAGAGCTCCTACGAGCAGTACGTC.

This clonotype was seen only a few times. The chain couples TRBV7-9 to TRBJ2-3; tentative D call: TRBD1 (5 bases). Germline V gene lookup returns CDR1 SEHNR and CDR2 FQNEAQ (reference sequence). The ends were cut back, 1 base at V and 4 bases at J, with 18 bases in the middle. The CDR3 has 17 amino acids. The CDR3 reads CASSLEWAAKGADTQYF. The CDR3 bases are TGTGCCAGCAGCTTAGAGTGGGCAGCCAAAGGGGCAGATACGCAGTATTTT.

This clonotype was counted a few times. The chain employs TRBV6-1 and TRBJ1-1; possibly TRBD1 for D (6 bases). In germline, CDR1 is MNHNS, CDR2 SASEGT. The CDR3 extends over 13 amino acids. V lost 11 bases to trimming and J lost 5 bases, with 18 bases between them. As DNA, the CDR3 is TGTGCCGTTACCCAGGGGCGTGGGACTGAAGCTTTCTTT. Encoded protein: CAVTQGRGTEAFF.

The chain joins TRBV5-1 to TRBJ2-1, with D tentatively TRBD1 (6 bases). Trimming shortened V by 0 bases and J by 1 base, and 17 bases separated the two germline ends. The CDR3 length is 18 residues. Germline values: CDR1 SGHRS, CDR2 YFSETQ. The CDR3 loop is CASSLVSGAFTSYNEQFF. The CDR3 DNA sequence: TGCGCCAGCAGCTTGGTTTCAGGGGCCTTTACATCCTACAATGAGCAGTTCTTC. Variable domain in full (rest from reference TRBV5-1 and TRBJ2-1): KAGVTQTPRYLIKTRGQQVTLSCSPISGHRSVSWYQQTPGQGLQFLFEYFSETQRNKGNFPGRFSGRQFSNSRSEMNVSTLELGDSALYLCASSLVSGAFTSYNEQFFGPGTRLTVL.

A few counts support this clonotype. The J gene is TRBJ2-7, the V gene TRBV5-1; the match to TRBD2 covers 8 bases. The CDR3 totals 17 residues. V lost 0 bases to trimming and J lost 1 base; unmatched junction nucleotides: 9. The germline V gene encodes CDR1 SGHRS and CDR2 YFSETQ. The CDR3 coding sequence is TGCGCCAGCAGCTTGGGGCCCTTGGAGCGGGGGTCCTACGAGCAGTACTTC. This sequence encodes CASSLGPLERGSYEQYF. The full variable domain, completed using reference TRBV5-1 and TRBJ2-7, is KAGVTQTPRYLIKTRGQQVTLSCSPISGHRSVSWYQQTPGQGLQFLFEYFSETQRNKGNFPGRFSGRQFSNSRSEMNVSTLELGDSALYLCASSLGPLERGSYEQYFGPGTRLTVT.

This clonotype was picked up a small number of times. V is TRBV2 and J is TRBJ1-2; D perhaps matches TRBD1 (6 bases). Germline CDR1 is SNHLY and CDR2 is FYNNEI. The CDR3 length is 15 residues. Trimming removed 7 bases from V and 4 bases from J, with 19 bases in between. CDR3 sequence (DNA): TGTGCCAGCACCCCGGGGATGGGACAATCCTATGGCTACACCTTC. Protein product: CASTPGMGQSYGYTF.

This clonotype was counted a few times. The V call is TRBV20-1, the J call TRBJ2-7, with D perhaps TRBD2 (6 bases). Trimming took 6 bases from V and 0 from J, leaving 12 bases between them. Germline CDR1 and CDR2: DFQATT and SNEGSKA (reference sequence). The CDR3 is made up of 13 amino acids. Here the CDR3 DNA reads TGCAGTGCAGGCGGGACCTTCTCCTACGAGCAGTACTTC. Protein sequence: CSAGGTFSYEQYF.

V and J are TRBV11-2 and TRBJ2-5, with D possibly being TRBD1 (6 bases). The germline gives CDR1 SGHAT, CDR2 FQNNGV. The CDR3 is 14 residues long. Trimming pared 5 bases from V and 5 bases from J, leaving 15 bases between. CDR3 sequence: CASSASTRGETQYF. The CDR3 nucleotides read TGTGCCAGCAGCGCAAGCACTAGGGGGGAGACCCAGTACTTC.

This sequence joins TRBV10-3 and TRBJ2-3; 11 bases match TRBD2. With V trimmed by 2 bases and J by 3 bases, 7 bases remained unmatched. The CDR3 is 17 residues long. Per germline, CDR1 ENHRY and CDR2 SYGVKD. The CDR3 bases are TGTGCCATCAGTGAGACCGGACTAGCGGGTAGGACAGATACGCAGTATTTT. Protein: CAISETGLAGRTDTQYF.

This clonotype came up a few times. CDR3: CSVGTSGRAGEQFF. Written as DNA, the CDR3 is TGCAGCGTTGGGACTAGCGGGAGGGCAGGTGAGCAGTTCTTC. V is TRBV29-1 and J is TRBJ2-1, with TRBD2 matching over 15 bases. The germline V gene encodes CDR1 SQVTM and CDR2 ANQGSEA. With V trimmed by 4 bases and J by 9 bases, 4 bases remained unmatched. The CDR3 sequence is 14 residues long.

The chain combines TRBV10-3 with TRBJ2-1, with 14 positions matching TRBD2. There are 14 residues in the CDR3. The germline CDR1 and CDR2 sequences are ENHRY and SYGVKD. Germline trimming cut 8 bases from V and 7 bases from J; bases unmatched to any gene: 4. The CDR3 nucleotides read TGTGCCATCCAGACTAGCGGGAGGGGTAATGAGCAGTTCTTC. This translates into CAIQTSGRGNEQFF.

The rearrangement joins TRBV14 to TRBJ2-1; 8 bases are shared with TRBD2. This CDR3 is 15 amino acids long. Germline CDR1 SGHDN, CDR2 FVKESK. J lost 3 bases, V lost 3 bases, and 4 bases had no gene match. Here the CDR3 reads CASSQMGLGYNEQFF. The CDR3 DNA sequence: TGTGCCAGCAGCCAGATGGGACTAGGCTACAATGAGCAGTTCTTC.

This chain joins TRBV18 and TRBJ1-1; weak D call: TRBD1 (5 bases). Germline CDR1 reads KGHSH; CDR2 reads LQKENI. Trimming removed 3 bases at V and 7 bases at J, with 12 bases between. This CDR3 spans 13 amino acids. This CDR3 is CASSPRGAGEAFF. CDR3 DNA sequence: TGTGCCAGCTCACCTCGAGGGGCGGGTGAAGCTTTCTTT.

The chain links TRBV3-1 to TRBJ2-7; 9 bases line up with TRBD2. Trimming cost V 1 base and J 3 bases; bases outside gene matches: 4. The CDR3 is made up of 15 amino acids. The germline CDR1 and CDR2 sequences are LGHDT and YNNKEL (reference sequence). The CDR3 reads CASSQVAGVGYEQYF. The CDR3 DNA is TGTGCCAGCAGCCAAGTAGCGGGAGTAGGCTACGAGCAGTACTTC.